What follows are 18 T cell receptor beta chains derived from one specimen sequenced in a study of T cells in Graves' hyperthyroidism and ophthalmopathy. Amplified regions were TCR beta CDR3 sequences from RNA transcripts. With the HTBI primer set, the TCR CDR3 went through a first round of RT-PCR. TCRdb reprocessed the multiplex PCR reads via MiXCR and lists one record per CDR3 protein. The sample includes under 500,000 distinct CDR3 sequences, more than 13% of them seen just once. Sequencing used blood. The receptors come from a man over 45 with Graves' ophthalmopathy.

This clonotype was counted at least ten times. J is TRBJ2-5 and V is TRBV7-8, with D perhaps matching TRBD1 (6 bases). The length of the CDR3 is 14 residues. CDR1 SGHVS and CDR2 FQNEAQ come from the germline V gene. Trimming cost V 5 bases and J 5 bases, with 15 bases left between them. Written as DNA, the CDR3 is TGTGCCAGCAGCCCATCTGACAGGAGGGAGACCCAGTACTTC. It specifies CASSPSDRRETQYF.

The chain employs TRBV4-2 and TRBJ2-7; D may correspond to TRBD1 or TRBD2 (5 bases each). CDR3 length equals 15 residues. The V gene's germline CDR1 is LGHNA and CDR2 YNFKEQ. V dropped 0 bases and J dropped 4 bases, with 13 bases sitting between them. CDR3 coding DNA: TGTGCCAGCAGCCAAGAAAGAGGGGAAGAATACGAGCAGTACTTC. Its protein is CASSQERGEEYEQYF.

In its sample, this clonotype was seen many times. The chain recombines TRBV5-1 with TRBJ2-5, with TRBD2 matching 8 bases. CDR3 length: 17 amino acids. The V gene's germline CDR1 is SGHRS and CDR2 YFSETQ. V dropped 4 bases and J dropped 4; count of bases not matched to a gene: 15. The CDR3 DNA is TGCGCCAGCAGCCTAAATCAGGAGCGGGAGTATGGAGAGACCCAGTACTTC. This sequence encodes CASSLNQEREYGETQYF.

The sample holds one count of this clonotype. The rearrangement joins TRBV3-1 to TRBJ1-2; D is uncertain. The germline gives CDR1 LGHDT, CDR2 YNNKEL (reference sequence). The CDR3 totals 15 residues. V shed 1 base and J shed 4 bases, with 13 bases lying between them. CDR3 region: CASSQVKGRTYGYTF. Here the CDR3 DNA reads TGTGCCAGCAGCCAAGTTAAGGGCCGCACCTATGGCTACACCTTC.

This clonotype has a count of ten or more. The chain combines TRBV9 with TRBJ2-1; the match to TRBD2 covers 11 bases. V lost 3 bases and J lost 6; bases outside the gene matches: 8. The germline gives CDR1 SGDLS, CDR2 YYNGEE. The CDR3 is 16 residues long. CDR3 residues: CASSARGTSGFNEQFF. The CDR3 nucleotides read TGTGCCAGCAGCGCGAGAGGGACTAGCGGCTTCAATGAGCAGTTCTTC.

This clonotype was seen repeatedly, ten times or more. V usage is TRBV28 and J usage is TRBJ2-5; possible D gene TRBD1, 5 bases. The ends were cut back, 0 bases at V and 1 base at J, with 9 bases in the middle. The CDR3 covers 15 residues. The germline CDR1 and CDR2 sequences are MDHEN and SYDVKM. The CDR3 sequence: CASSLWADSQETQYF. Here the CDR3 DNA reads TGTGCCAGCAGTTTATGGGCAGACAGCCAAGAGACCCAGTACTTC.

This clonotype turned up a few times. The chain uses TRBV24-1 and TRBJ2-7; no definite D call. Germline loops: CDR1 KGHDR, CDR2 SFDVKD. The CDR3 is made up of 13 amino acids. Trimming pared 3 bases from V and 7 bases from J, leaving 12 bases between. This chain's CDR3 is CATSDTSSWEQYF. CDR3 in DNA: TGTGCCACCAGTGATACCTCGTCTTGGGAGCAGTACTTC.

This clonotype was picked up a small number of times. As DNA, the CDR3 is TGTGCCACCAGCAGTTCTTCAGGGTTAGCCGGGGAGCTGTTTTTT. Its protein is CATSSSSGLAGELFF. The rearrangement joins TRBV15 to TRBJ2-2; a possible D gene is TRBD1 (5 bases). The CDR3 covers 15 residues. CDR1 and CDR2 (germline): LNHNV, YYDKDF (reference sequence). With 3 bases removed from V and 6 bases from J, the gap between germline ends came to 14 bases.

This clonotype was counted many times. The chain joins TRBV12-3 or TRBV12-4 to TRBJ2-7; D uncertain. V was trimmed by 6 bases and J by 3 bases, leaving 12 bases between them. This CDR3 has 13 residues. The CDR3 loop is CASSRRTYYEQYF. Here the CDR3 DNA reads TGTGCCAGCAGCCGTAGAACCTACTACGAGCAGTACTTC.

This clonotype was found many times. The chain joins TRBV4-1 to TRBJ2-3; possible D gene TRBD2, 5 bases. Germline V gene sequence: CDR1 MGHRA, CDR2 YSYEKL. V dropped 0 bases and J dropped 0 bases, with 7 bases sitting between them. CDR3 length equals 15 residues. The DNA of the CDR3 is TGCGCCAGCAGCCAAGAACAGCGGAGCACAGATACGCAGTATTTT. Residues: CASSQEQRSTDTQYF.

This clonotype has just a few counts. A much larger clone differs from this one at a single base, so this may be a read error. This chain connects TRBV2 to TRBJ2-7; D gene uncertain. The germline gives CDR1 SNHLY, CDR2 FYNNEI. The CDR3 length is 16 residues. This chain's CDR3 is CASSPQVVQELYDQYF. DNA of the CDR3: TGTGCCAGCAGCCCGCAAGTGGTCCAGGAACTCTACGATCAGTACTTC.

This clonotype occurred many times. This chain joins TRBV29-1 and TRBJ1-1; D not resolved. Germline V lookup: CDR1 SQVTM, CDR2 ANQGSEA. Deletions cut 7 bases from V and 1 base from J, with 4 bases between. This CDR3 has 10 residues. This CDR3 is CSAANTEAFF. CDR3 nucleotide sequence: TGCAGCGCAGCGAACACTGAAGCTTTCTTT. The complete variable domain, with remaining parts taken from reference TRBV29-1 and TRBJ1-1, reads SAVISQKPSRDICQRGTSLTIQCQVDSQVTMMFWYRQQPGQSLTLIATANQGSEATYESGFVIDKFPISRPNLTFSTLTVSNMSPEDSSIYLCSAANTEAFFGQGTRLTVV.

This chain joins TRBV5-4 and TRBJ2-1; D remains unclear. Germline V CDR1 and CDR2: SGHNT, YYREEE (reference sequence). V lost 2 bases and J 1 base, leaving 13 bases between the germline ends. The CDR3 is 16 residues long. The CDR3 loop is CASSLLRSNSYNEQFF. CDR3 in DNA: TGTGCCAGCAGCTTACTCAGATCTAATTCCTACAATGAGCAGTTCTTC.

This clonotype was seen repeatedly, ten times or more. The gene calls are TRBV2 and TRBJ1-6, with 10 bases aligning to TRBD1. The junction had 6 bases not matched to a gene; V was cut back by 3 bases and J by 10 bases. The CDR3 spans 15 residues. Germline V lookup: CDR1 SNHLY, CDR2 FYNNEI. CDR3 loop: CASSEDRGKKSPLHF. Written as DNA, the CDR3 is TGTGCCAGCAGTGAGGACAGGGGGAAAAAATCACCCCTCCACTTT.

This clonotype occurred many times. The rearrangement joins TRBV25-1 to TRBJ2-1; maybe TRBD2 (6 bases). CDR1 is MGHDK and CDR2 is SYGVNS in the germline V gene. V was trimmed by 5 bases and J by 1 base, leaving 15 bases between them. CDR3 size: 16 residues. The CDR3 nucleotides are TGTGCCAGCAGTCTTTTGGGGGGACCGTCCTACAATGAGCAGTTCTTC. Translation gives CASSLLGGPSYNEQFF.

This clonotype was seen only a few times. The chain employs TRBV5-1 and TRBJ2-3; 8 bases align to TRBD2. The V and J ends lost 8 bases and 0 bases, in that order; junction bases with no gene match: 8. Germline V gene lookup returns CDR1 SGHRS and CDR2 YFSETQ. This CDR3 is built from 15 residues. CDR3 sequence reads: CASRTSISSTDTQYF. CDR3 DNA sequence: TGCGCCAGTCGGACTAGCATCAGTAGCACAGATACGCAGTATTTT.

This clonotype was seen repeatedly, ten times or more. The chain links TRBV30 to TRBJ2-2; 9 bases agree with TRBD1. The CDR3 spans 15 residues. Germline V gene sequence: CDR1 GTSNPN, CDR2 SVGIG (reference sequence). J gave up 3 bases and V 4 bases, and 6 bases lay outside the gene matches. The CDR3 DNA sequence: TGTGCCTGGACGCCCGGGACAGGGTACACCGGGGAGCTGTTTTTT. This sequence encodes CAWTPGTGYTGELFF.

This clonotype occurred a few times. This sequence joins TRBV6-1 and TRBJ2-6; no clear D gene. CDR1 and CDR2 from the germline V gene are MNHNS and SASEGT. V was clipped by 6 bases and J by 0 bases, with 15 bases between them. This CDR3 has 17 amino acids. CDR3 protein: CASRRRAGGSGANVLTF. For the CDR3, the DNA is TGTGCCAGCAGGCGCCGGGCAGGCGGCTCTGGGGCCAACGTCCTGACTTTC.